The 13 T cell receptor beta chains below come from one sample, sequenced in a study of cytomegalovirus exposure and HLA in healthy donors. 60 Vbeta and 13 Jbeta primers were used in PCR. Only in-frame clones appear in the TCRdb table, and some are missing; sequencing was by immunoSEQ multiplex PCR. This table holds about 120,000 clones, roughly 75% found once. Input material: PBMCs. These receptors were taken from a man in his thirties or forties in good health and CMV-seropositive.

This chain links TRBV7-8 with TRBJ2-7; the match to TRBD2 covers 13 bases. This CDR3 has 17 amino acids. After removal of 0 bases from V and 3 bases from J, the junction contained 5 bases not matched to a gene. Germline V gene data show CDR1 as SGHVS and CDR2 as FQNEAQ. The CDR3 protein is CASSLARGTSGIYEQYF. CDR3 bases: TGTGCCAGCAGCTTAGCGCGGGGGACTAGCGGGATCTACGAGCAGTACTTC.

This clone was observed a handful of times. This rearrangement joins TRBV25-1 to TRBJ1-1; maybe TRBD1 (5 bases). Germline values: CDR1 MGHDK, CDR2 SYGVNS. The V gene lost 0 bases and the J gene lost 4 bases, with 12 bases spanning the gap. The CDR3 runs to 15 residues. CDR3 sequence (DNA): TGTGCCAGCAGTGAATATTCGACAGCTGGCACTGAAGCTTTCTTT. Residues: CASSEYSTAGTEAFF.

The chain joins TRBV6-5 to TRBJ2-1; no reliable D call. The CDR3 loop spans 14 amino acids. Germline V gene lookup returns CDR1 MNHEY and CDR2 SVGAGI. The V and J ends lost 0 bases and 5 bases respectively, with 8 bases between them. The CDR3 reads CASSYSAVNNEQFF. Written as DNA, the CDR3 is TGTGCCAGCAGTTACTCGGCGGTCAACAATGAGCAGTTCTTC.

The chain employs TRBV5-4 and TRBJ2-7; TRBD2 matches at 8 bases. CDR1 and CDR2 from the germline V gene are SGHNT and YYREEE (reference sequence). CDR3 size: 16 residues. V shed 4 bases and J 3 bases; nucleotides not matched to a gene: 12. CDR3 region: CASSPPTSAGRYEQYF. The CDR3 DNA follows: TGTGCCAGCAGCCCCCCGACTAGCGCGGGTCGCTACGAGCAGTACTTC.

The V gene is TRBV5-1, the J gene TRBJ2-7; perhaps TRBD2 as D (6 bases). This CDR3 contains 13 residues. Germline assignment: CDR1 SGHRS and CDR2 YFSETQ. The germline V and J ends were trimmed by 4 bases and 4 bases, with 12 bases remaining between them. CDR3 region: CASSPREQYEQYF. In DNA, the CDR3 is TGCGCCAGCAGCCCGCGGGAACAATACGAGCAGTACTTC.

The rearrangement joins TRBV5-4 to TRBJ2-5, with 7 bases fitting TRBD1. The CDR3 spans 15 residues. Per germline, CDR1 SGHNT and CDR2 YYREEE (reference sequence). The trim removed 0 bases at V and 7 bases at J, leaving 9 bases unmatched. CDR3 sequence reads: CASSLEEGALGTQYF. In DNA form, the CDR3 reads TGTGCCAGCAGCTTGGAAGAGGGGGCGTTAGGGACCCAGTACTTC. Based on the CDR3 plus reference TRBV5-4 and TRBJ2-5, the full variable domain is ETGVTQSPTHLIKTRGQQVTLRCSSQSGHNTVSWYQQALGQGPQFIFQYYREEENGRGNFPPRFSGLQFPNYSSELNVNALELDDSALYLCASSLEEGALGTQYFGPGTRLLVL.

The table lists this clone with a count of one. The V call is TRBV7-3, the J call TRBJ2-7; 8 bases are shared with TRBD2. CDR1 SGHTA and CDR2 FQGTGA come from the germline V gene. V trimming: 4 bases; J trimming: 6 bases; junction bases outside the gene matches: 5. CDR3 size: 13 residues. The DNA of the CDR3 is TGTGCCAGCAGCTCCGGACTAGCCGGCGAGCAGTACTTC. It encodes CASSSGLAGEQYF.

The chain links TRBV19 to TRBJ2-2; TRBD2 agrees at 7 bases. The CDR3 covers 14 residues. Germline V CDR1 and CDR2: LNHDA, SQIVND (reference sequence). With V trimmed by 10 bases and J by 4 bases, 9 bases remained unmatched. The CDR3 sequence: CATIGGFGTGELFF. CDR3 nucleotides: TGTGCCACCATCGGGGGGTTCGGCACCGGGGAGCTGTTTTTT.

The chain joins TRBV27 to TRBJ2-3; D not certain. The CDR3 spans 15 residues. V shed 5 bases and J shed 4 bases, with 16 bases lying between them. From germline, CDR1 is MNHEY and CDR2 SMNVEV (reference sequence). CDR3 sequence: CASSAAFPHADTQYF. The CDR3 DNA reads TGTGCCAGCAGTGCGGCATTCCCCCACGCAGATACGCAGTATTTT.

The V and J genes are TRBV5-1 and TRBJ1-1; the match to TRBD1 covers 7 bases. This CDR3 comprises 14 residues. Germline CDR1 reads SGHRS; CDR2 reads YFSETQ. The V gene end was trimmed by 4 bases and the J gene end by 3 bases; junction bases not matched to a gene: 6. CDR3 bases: TGCGCCAGCAGCGTGGACAGGACCTACACTGAAGCTTTCTTT. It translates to CASSVDRTYTEAFF.

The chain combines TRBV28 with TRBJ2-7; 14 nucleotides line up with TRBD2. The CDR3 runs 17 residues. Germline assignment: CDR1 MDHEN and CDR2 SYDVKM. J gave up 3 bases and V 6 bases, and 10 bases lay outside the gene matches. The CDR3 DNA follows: TGTGCCAGCAGAGCCGCGGGACTAGCGGGAGCGGTCTACGAGCAGTACTTC. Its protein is CASRAAGLAGAVYEQYF.

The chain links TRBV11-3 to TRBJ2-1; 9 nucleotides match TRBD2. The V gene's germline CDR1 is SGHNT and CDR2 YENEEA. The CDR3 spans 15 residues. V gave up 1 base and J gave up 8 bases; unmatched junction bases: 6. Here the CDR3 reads CASSLGLAGVYEQFF. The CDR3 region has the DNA TGTGCCAGCAGCTTAGGTTTAGCGGGAGTATATGAGCAGTTCTTC.

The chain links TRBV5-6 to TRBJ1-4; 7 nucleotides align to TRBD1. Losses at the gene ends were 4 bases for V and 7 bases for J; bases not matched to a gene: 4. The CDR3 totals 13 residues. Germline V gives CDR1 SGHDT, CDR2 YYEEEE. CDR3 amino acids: CASSTGTVEKLFF. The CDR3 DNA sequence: TGTGCCAGCAGCACGGGGACAGTTGAAAAACTGTTTTTT.